This TCR beta chain was identified in a study of CD8 T cells in ankylosing spondylitis. A quantitative 5'-RACE method, one with molecular barcodes, was used to make TCR beta libraries. Via MiXCR, TCRdb re-called the 5' RACE reads, giving one row per CDR3 protein. The sample carries over 150,000 distinct CDR3 sequences, roughly 18% recorded once. The V end lost 6 bases, the J end lost 1 base, and 12 bases lay between the germline ends. The CDR3 runs to 14 residues. The V gene's germline CDR1 is MNHEY and CDR2 SVGAGI. As to this clonotype: The antigen is unknown.

Study-level points and caveats: Earlier reports found some motif variants in synovial fluid and blood in reactive arthritis. Relatively scarce in peripheral blood, disease-linked clones were CD8+. Several highly homologous variants made up a TCR beta motif, and this motif appeared characteristic of ankylosing spondylitis blood.

This chain joins TRBV6-5 and TRBJ1-1, with a weak D call TRBD1 (6 bases). The material sequenced was blood, either unsorted or a sorted T cell fraction (not recorded which). The TCR was taken from a male donor aged 5 to 30 with ankylosing spondylitis or in good health (not recorded which). The CDR3 nucleotides are TGTGCCAGCAGGAAGGGGGAAACGAACACTGAAGCTTTCTTT. Protein sequence: CASRKGETNTEAFF.